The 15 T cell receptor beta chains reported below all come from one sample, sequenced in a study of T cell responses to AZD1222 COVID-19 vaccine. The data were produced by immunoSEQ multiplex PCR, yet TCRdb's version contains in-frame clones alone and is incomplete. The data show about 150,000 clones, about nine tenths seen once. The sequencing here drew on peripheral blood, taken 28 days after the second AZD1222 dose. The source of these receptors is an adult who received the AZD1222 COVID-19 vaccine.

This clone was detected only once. The DNA for the CDR3 is TGTGCCAGCAGTGGGTACACAGATACGCAGTATTTT. Residues: CASSGYTDTQYF. The rearrangement joins TRBV2 to TRBJ2-3; D remains ambiguous. The germline V and J ends were trimmed by 4 bases and 2 bases, with 4 bases remaining between them. There are 12 residues in the CDR3. Germline V gene data show CDR1 as SNHLY and CDR2 as FYNNEI. The full variable domain, in which reference TRBV2 and TRBJ2-3 provide the parts outside the CDR3, is EPEVTQTPSHQVTQMGQEVILRCVPISNHLYFYWYRQILGQKVEFLVSFYNNEISEKSEIFDDQFSVERPDGSNFTLKIRSTKLEDSAMYFCASSGYTDTQYFGPGTRLTVL.

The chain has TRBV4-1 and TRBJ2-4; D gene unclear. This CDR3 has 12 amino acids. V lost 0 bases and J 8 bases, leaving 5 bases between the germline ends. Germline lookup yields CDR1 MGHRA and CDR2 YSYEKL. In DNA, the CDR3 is TGCGCCAGCAGCCAAGATACGGACATTCAGTACTTC. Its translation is CASSQDTDIQYF.

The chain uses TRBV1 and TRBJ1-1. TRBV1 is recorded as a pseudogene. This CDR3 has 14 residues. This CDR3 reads CTSSLLAGTTEAFF. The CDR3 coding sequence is TGCACCAGCAGCCTCCTTGCAGGGACCACTGAAGCTTTCTTT.

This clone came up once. CDR3 sequence reads: CASSLTGGQGGQPQHF. The CDR3, as DNA: TGTGCCAGCTCACTGACAGGAGGCCAAGGAGGCCAGCCCCAGCATTTT. The V call is TRBV18, the J call TRBJ1-5; a possible D gene is TRBD1 (6 bases). V was cut by 4 bases and J by 7 bases, with 20 bases left in between. The CDR3 loop spans 16 amino acids. Per the germline V gene, CDR1 is KGHSH and CDR2 is LQKENI.

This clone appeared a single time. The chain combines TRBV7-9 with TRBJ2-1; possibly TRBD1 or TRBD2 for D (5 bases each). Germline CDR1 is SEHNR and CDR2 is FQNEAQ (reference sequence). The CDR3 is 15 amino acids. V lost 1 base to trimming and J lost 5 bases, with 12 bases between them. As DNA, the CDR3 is TGTGCCAGCAGCTTAGGGGGGATAGGACACAATGAGCAGTTCTTC. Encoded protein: CASSLGGIGHNEQFF. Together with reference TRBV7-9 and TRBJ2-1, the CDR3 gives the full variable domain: DTGVSQNPRHKITKRGQNVTFRCDPISEHNRLYWYRQTLGQGPEFLTYFQNEAQLEKSRLLSDRFSAERPKGSFSTLEIQRTEQGDSAMYLCASSLGGIGHNEQFFGPGTRLTVL.

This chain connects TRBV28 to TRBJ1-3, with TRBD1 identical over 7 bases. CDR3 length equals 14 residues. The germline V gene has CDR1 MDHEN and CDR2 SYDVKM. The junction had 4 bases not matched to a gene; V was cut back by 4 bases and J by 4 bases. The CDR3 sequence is CASSSTGSGNTIYF. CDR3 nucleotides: TGTGCCAGCAGTTCGACAGGGAGCGGAAACACCATATATTTT.

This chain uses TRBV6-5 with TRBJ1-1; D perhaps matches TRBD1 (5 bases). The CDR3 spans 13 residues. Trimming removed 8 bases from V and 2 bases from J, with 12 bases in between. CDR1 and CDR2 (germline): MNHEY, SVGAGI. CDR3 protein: CASSHGGNTEAFF. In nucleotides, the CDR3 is TGTGCCAGCTCCCATGGGGGAAACACTGAAGCTTTCTTT.

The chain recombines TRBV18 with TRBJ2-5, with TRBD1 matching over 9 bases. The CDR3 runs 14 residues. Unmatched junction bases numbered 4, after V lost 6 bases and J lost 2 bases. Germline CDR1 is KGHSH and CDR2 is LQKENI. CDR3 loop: CASSPGQGQETQYF. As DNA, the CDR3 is TGTGCCAGCTCCCCTGGACAGGGGCAAGAGACCCAGTACTTC.

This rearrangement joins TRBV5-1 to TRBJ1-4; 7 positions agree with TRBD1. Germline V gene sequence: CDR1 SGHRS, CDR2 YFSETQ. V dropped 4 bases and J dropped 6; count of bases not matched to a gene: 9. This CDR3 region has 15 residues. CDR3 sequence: CASSEDRARDEKLFF. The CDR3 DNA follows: TGCGCCAGCAGCGAAGACAGGGCGAGAGATGAAAAACTGTTTTTT.

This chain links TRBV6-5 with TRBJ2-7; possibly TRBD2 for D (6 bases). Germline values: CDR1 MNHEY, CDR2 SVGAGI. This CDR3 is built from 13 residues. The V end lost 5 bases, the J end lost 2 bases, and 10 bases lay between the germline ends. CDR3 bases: TGTGCCAGCAGTCGGGACTTCACCTACGAGCAGTACTTC. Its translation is CASSRDFTYEQYF.

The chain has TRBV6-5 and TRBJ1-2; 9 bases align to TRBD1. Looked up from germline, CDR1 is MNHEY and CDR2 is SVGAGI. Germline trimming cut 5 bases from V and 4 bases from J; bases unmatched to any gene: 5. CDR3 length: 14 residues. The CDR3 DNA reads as TGTGCCAGCAGTCGGGACAGGGTGGGCTATGGCTACACCTTC. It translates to CASSRDRVGYGYTF.

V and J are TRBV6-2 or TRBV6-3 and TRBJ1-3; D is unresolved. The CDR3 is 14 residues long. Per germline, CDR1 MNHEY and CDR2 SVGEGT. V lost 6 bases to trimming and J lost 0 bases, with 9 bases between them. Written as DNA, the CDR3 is TGTGCCAGCAGCCCTGCCAGCTCTGGAAACACCATATATTTT. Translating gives CASSPASSGNTIYF.

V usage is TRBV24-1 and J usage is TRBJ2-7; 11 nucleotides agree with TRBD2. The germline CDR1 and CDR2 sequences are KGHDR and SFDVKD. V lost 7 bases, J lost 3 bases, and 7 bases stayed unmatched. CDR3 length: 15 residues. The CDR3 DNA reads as TGTGCCACCAGCGAGGGGACTAGCGGATACTACGAGCAGTACTTC. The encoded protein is CATSEGTSGYYEQYF.

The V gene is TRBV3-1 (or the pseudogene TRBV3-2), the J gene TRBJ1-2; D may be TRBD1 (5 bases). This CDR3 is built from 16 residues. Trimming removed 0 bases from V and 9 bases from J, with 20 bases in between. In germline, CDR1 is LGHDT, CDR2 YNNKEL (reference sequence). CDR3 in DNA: TGTGCCAGCAGCCAAGACGGGGGACGTAGCCCTTCGAGCTACACCTTC. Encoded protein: CASSQDGGRSPSSYTF.

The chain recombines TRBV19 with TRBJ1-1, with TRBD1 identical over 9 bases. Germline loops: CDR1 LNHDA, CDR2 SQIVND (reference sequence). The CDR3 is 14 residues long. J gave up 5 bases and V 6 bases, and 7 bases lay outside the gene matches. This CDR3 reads CASSPWDRVTEAFF. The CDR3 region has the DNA TGTGCCAGTAGCCCCTGGGACAGGGTGACTGAAGCTTTCTTT.